The clone carrying this T cell receptor (beta chain) came up once. Antigen specificity is unknown. This entry belongs to a study of cytomegalovirus exposure and HLA in healthy donors. Overall study results and limits: Trimming of TCR beta V- and J-genes showed a link, identified in a later analysis, to a missense DCLRE1C variant.

J gave up 7 bases and V 1 base, and 15 bases lay outside the gene matches. CDR3 length: 19 residues. Germline CDR1 and CDR2: SGHAT and FQNNGV. Primers: 60 Vbeta forward and 13 Jbeta reverse. Here immunoSEQ multiplex PCR was the method, and the copy in TCRdb shows in-frame clones only, minus some. Among hundreds of thousands of clones listed, approximately 83% were seen once. The sample was PBMCs. The source of this sequence is a boy between 2 and 10 years old in good health and CMV-seronegative. V and J are TRBV11-2 and TRBJ2-1; 11 bases fit TRBD2. DNA of the CDR3: TGTGCCAGCAGCTTAGTCCCCTATGGTATAGCGGGGGGGTTAAATGAGCAGTTCTTC. It is translated as CASSLVPYGIAGGLNEQFF.